At least ten counts were recorded for the clone carrying this T cell receptor (beta chain). RNA transcripts served as template for amplifying TCR beta CDR3 sequences. RT-PCR was first run with HTBI primers, then multiplex PCR in a second round. Each CDR3 protein gets one entry after TCRdb re-called the multiplex PCR reads with MiXCR. The table includes 150,000 or so distinct CDR3 sequences, less than 45% detected once. Ophthalmopathic donors had moderate-to-severe activity, CAS ≥3 and NOSPECS ≥4, with disease that had lasted under 3 months. The data were taken from a study of Graves' ophthalmopathy and Graves' hyperthyroidism. J was trimmed by 1 base and V by 5 bases; bases with no gene match: 4. Germline CDR1 reads MNHEY; CDR2 reads SVGEGT. CDR3 length: 14 residues.

What was sequenced was peripheral blood. The clonotype comes from a woman in her thirties or forties with Graves' ophthalmopathy. The J gene is TRBJ1-2, the V gene TRBV6-2 or TRBV6-3; 7 bases line up with TRBD1. The CDR3 loop is CASSPGQNNYGYTF. The CDR3 nucleotides are TGTGCCAGCAGTCCGGGACAGAATAACTATGGCTACACCTTC.